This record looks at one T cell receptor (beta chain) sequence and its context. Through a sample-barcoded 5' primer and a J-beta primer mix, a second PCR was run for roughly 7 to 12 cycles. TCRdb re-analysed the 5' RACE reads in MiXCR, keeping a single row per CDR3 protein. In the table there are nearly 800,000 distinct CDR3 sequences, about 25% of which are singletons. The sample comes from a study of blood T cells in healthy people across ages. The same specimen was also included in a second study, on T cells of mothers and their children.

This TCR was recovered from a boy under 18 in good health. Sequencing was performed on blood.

In nucleotides, the CDR3 is TGTGCCAGCAGTGAACGGTACAGGGAGTACTTC. Amino acid sequence: CASSERYREYF. The chain carries TRBV6-1 and TRBJ2-4; weak D call: TRBD1 (6 bases). Germline V lookup: CDR1 MNHNS, CDR2 SASEGT. V was cut by 2 bases and J by 14 bases, with 10 bases left in between. This CDR3 contains 11 residues.